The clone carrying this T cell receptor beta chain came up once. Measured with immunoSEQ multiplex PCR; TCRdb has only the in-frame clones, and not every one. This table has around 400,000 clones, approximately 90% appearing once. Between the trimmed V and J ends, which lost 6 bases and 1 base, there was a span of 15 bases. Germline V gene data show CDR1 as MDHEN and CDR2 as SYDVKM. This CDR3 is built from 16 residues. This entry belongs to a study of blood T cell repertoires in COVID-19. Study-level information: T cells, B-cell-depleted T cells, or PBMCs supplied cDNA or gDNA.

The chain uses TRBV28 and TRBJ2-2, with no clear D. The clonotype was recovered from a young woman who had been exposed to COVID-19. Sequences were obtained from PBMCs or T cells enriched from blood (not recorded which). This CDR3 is CASSSSLIGNTGELFF. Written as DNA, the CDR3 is TGTGCCAGCAGCTCAAGCCTTATCGGGAACACCGGGGAGCTGTTTTTT.